These 24 T cell receptor beta chains came from one sample sequenced in a study of T-cell reconstitution after alpha-beta-depleted transplantation in children. Unique molecular identifiers were incorporated into the prepared TCRbeta library. Via MiXCR, TCRdb re-called the PCR reads, giving one row per CDR3 protein. The sample contains over 550,000 distinct CDR3 sequences, about 10% of which appear only once. The sequencing here drew on PBMCs from the stem cell graft donor, taken from the stem cell graft. The source is a human donor who donated a stem cell graft to a child with acute myeloid leukemia.

The sample holds many counts of this clonotype. This chain links TRBV10-3 with TRBJ2-1; 10 nucleotides align to TRBD2. This CDR3 has 16 residues. The germline CDR1 and CDR2 sequences are ENHRY and SYGVKD. J gave up 1 base and V 4 bases, and 4 bases lay outside the gene matches. The CDR3 protein is CAISGGLADSYNEQFF. CDR3 bases: TGTGCCATCAGTGGTGGACTAGCGGATTCCTACAATGAGCAGTTCTTC.

The chain links TRBV7-2 to TRBJ2-7; TRBD1 matches at 7 bases. Per germline, CDR1 SGHTA and CDR2 FQGNSA. This CDR3 region has 15 residues. The junction had 10 bases not matched to a gene; V was cut back by 4 bases and J by 4 bases. CDR3 in DNA: TGTGCCAGCAGCTATGTTCCGGGACAGACATACGAGCAGTACTTC. Translating gives CASSYVPGQTYEQYF.

This clonotype has just a few counts. This chain joins TRBV9 and TRBJ2-7, with 7 bases fitting TRBD2. The CDR3 spans 14 residues. The junction had 4 bases not matched to a gene; V was cut back by 2 bases and J by 2 bases. CDR1 and CDR2 from the germline V gene are SGDLS and YYNGEE. DNA of the CDR3: TGTGCCAGCAGCGTGGGAGGGCGGGCCTACGAGCAGTACTTC. Protein: CASSVGGRAYEQYF.

This clonotype was recorded many times. The chain links TRBV20-1 to TRBJ2-2; 9 bases are a match to TRBD2. V lost 0 bases and J lost 4; bases outside the gene matches: 6. This CDR3 comprises 16 residues. The germline V gene encodes CDR1 DFQATT and CDR2 SNEGSKA (reference sequence). DNA for the CDR3: TGCAGTGCTAGAGATCTTAGCGGGAGCGTCACCGGGGAGCTGTTTTTT. This sequence encodes CSARDLSGSVTGELFF.

This clonotype was seen only a few times. The chain combines TRBV27 with TRBJ1-1; no reliable D call. CDR1 MNHEY and CDR2 SMNVEV come from the germline V gene (reference sequence). The CDR3 extends over 15 amino acids. V was pared by 6 bases and J by 0 bases, with 14 bases between. The CDR3 loop reads CASSGLGRVNTEAFF. CDR3 sequence (DNA): TGTGCCAGCAGCGGCCTGGGGAGGGTGAACACTGAAGCTTTCTTT.

This clonotype was seen ten or more times. The chain has TRBV6-2 or TRBV6-3 and TRBJ2-1; 7 bases match TRBD2. Trimming removed 0 bases from V and 13 bases from J; junction bases left unmatched: 0. Germline V CDR1 and CDR2: MNHEY, SVGEGT. The CDR3 is 11 amino acids. For the CDR3, the DNA is TGTGCCAGCAGTTACTCGACTAGCCAGTTCTTC. Its translation: CASSYSTSQFF.

The chain links TRBV29-1 to TRBJ2-7; no reliable D call. From germline, CDR1 is SQVTM and CDR2 ANQGSEA. V was shortened by 5 bases and J by 3 bases, with 17 bases between the two germline ends. The CDR3 runs 14 residues. In nucleotides, the CDR3 is TGCAGCGTTTCTCCTCAGGCTACCAACTACGAGCAGTACTTC. Protein product: CSVSPQATNYEQYF.

The J gene is TRBJ2-5, the V gene TRBV2, with 7 bases matching TRBD1. CDR3 size: 14 residues. Germline CDR1 is SNHLY and CDR2 is FYNNEI. V trimming: 1 base; J trimming: 4 bases; junction bases outside the gene matches: 3. CDR3 bases: TGTGCCAGCAGTGAAGGAGCAGGGGGAGAGACCCAGTACTTC. It yields the protein CASSEGAGGETQYF.

This clonotype was seen many times. The CDR3 loop reads CASTLGKGYGYTF. Here the CDR3 DNA reads TGTGCCAGCACCTTGGGGAAGGGATATGGCTACACCTTC. This chain connects TRBV2 to TRBJ1-2; unclear D gene. The V gene lost 7 bases and the J gene lost 5 bases, with 14 bases spanning the gap. This CDR3 spans 13 amino acids. Germline assignment: CDR1 SNHLY and CDR2 FYNNEI.

Turning to this clonotype: This sequence may be a read error, since a much larger clone differs from it by one base. This chain joins TRBV20-1 and TRBJ2-5, with 11 bases fitting TRBD2. Germline V gives CDR1 DFQATT, CDR2 SNEGSKA (reference sequence). The CDR3 spans 16 residues. The J segment lost 4 bases and the V segment lost 3 bases, leaving 10 bases of the junction unmatched. The CDR3 region has the DNA TGCAGTGCTAGCTCTAGCGGGAGGACCATATTAGAGACCCAGTACTTC. The encoded protein is CSASSSGRTILETQYF.

J is TRBJ2-7 and V is TRBV4-3; D gene ambiguous. CDR1 is LGHNA and CDR2 is YSLEER in the germline V gene. The CDR3 is 15 amino acids. Trimming took off 3 bases at V and 3 bases at J, with 15 bases between the two ends. Here the CDR3 reads CASSQGTDGYYEQYF. CDR3 in DNA: TGCGCCAGCAGCCAGGGTACCGACGGATACTACGAGCAGTACTTC.

With regard to this clonotype: An end of the junction differs from the germline gene, which may be a read error. The chain recombines TRBV30 with TRBJ2-4; 8 positions agree with TRBD2. This CDR3 has 16 residues. The germline V gene encodes CDR1 GTSNPN and CDR2 SVGIG (reference sequence). Written as DNA, the CDR3 is TGTTCCTGGAGTAAGCCTAGCGGGTTAGCCAAAAACATTCAGTACTTC. Translating it yields CSWSKPSGLAKNIQYF.

In this sample, this clonotype turned up many times. The rearrangement links TRBV4-3 to TRBJ1-2; D is perhaps TRBD1 (5 bases). The germline gives CDR1 LGHNA, CDR2 YSLEER. This CDR3 has 13 residues. Trimming removed 0 bases from V and 6 bases from J, with 8 bases in between. Written as DNA, the CDR3 is TGCGCCAGCAGCCAAGATCGAGGGGATGGCTACACCTTC. Translating gives CASSQDRGDGYTF.

This clonotype came up many times. This chain uses TRBV11-2 with TRBJ1-1; 7 bases are shared with TRBD1. Germline assignment: CDR1 SGHAT and CDR2 FQNNGV. The CDR3 is 14 amino acids. The J segment lost 4 bases and the V segment lost 1 base, leaving 3 bases of the junction unmatched. CDR3 nucleotide sequence: TGTGCCAGCAGCTTAGTGGCAGGGGGCACTGAAGCTTTCTTT. Residues: CASSLVAGGTEAFF. The full variable domain, with the rest looked up from reference TRBV11-2 and TRBJ1-1, is EAGVAQSPRYKIIEKRQSVAFWCNPISGHATLYWYQQILGQGPKLLIQFQNNGVVDDSQLPKDRFSAERLKGVDSTLKIQPAKLEDSAVYLCASSLVAGGTEAFFGQGTRLTVV.

J is TRBJ2-7 and V is TRBV20-1; TRBD2 agrees at 7 bases. The germline CDR1 and CDR2 sequences are DFQATT and SNEGSKA (reference sequence). The CDR3 length is 15 residues. V shed 6 bases, J shed 6 bases, and the junction held 17 bases outside the gene matches. CDR3 in amino acids: CSAQTGLSPTSEQYF. The DNA for the CDR3 is TGCAGTGCCCAAACGGGACTATCGCCAACCAGCGAGCAGTACTTC.

This clonotype was found many times. CDR3 nucleotides: TGTGCCTGGAGTGCAGGCCTGTATTCTTCGGATGAGCAGTTCTTC. This encodes CAWSAGLYSSDEQFF. The V gene is TRBV30, the J gene TRBJ2-1; D remains unclear. In germline, CDR1 is GTSNPN, CDR2 SVGIG (reference sequence). V was cut by 1 base and J by 8 bases, with 18 bases left in between. This CDR3 has 15 amino acids.

Comments on this clonotype: A read error may account for a junction end that differs from germline. J is TRBJ2-4 and V is TRBV7-2; 10 bases agree with TRBD2. CDR1 is SGHTA and CDR2 is FQGNSA in the germline V gene. This CDR3 region has 17 residues. DNA for the CDR3: TGTGCCAGCAGCTTACTGCTAGCGGGGGTAGCCAAAAACATTCGGTACTTC. Its protein is CASSLLLAGVAKNIRYF.

V usage is TRBV6-1 and J usage is TRBJ1-5; TRBD1 aligns across 7 bases. Unmatched junction bases numbered 11, after V lost 6 bases and J lost 3 bases. The CDR3 is 16 amino acids. The germline CDR1 and CDR2 sequences are MNHNS and SASEGT. CDR3 coding DNA: TGTGCCAGCAGGCCCGAACAGGGGTACAACAATCAGCCCCAGCATTTT. It yields the protein CASRPEQGYNNQPQHF.

This clonotype appeared a few times. V gene TRBV29-1 combines with J gene TRBJ1-4; no clear D. Trimming left V 5 bases short and J 4 bases short, with 8 bases between. Germline assignment: CDR1 SQVTM and CDR2 ANQGSEA. The CDR3 is 12 amino acids. CDR3: CSVSVLNEKLFF. DNA for the CDR3: TGCAGCGTTTCGGTGCTTAATGAAAAACTGTTTTTT. Looking up the rest from reference TRBV29-1 and TRBJ1-4 gives the full variable domain: SAVISQKPSRDICQRGTSLTIQCQVDSQVTMMFWYRQQPGQSLTLIATANQGSEATYESGFVIDKFPISRPNLTFSTLTVSNMSPEDSSIYLCSVSVLNEKLFFGSGTQLSVL.

Only a few counts were recorded for this clonotype. V gene TRBV7-2 combines with J gene TRBJ1-5; 7 bases fit TRBD1. This CDR3 has 16 residues. CDR1 and CDR2 from the germline V gene are SGHTA and FQGNSA. With V trimmed by 3 bases and J by 5 bases, 10 bases remained unmatched. This CDR3 is CASSFAATGVDQPQHF. CDR3 sequence (DNA): TGTGCCAGCAGCTTTGCCGCAACAGGGGTGGATCAGCCCCAGCATTTT.

The table lists this clonotype with many counts. This chain links TRBV29-1 with TRBJ2-1; tentative D call: TRBD2 (6 bases). Trimming removed 4 bases at V and 5 bases at J, with 9 bases between. Germline loops: CDR1 SQVTM, CDR2 ANQGSEA. This CDR3 has 12 residues. DNA of the CDR3: TGCAGCGTTGGCCGGGGGAACAATGAGCAGTTCTTC. Protein sequence: CSVGRGNNEQFF.

This clonotype was counted many times. V usage is TRBV7-2 and J usage is TRBJ2-3; 8 bases match TRBD2. The germline V gene has CDR1 SGHTA and CDR2 FQGNSA. V lost 3 bases and J lost 2; bases outside the gene matches: 7. The CDR3 sequence is 16 residues long. CDR3 in DNA: TGTGCCAGCAGCTTGAGTAGCGGGACTCACACAGATACGCAGTATTTT. The encoded protein is CASSLSSGTHTDTQYF.

This clonotype has only a few counts. The chain uses TRBV24-1 and TRBJ2-2; D gene uncertain. The CDR3 runs 16 residues. Trimming cost V 10 bases and J 2 bases, with 19 bases left between them. Germline V lookup: CDR1 KGHDR, CDR2 SFDVKD. The CDR3 region has the DNA TGTGCCACTGCTACGGGTAAAGTCGTCAACACCGGGGAGCTGTTTTTT. Its translation: CATATGKVVNTGELFF.

This clonotype was seen more than once but under ten times. The gene calls are TRBV30 and TRBJ1-1; D is undetermined. Trimming stripped 1 base from V and 1 base from J, with 7 bases between. In germline, CDR1 is GTSNPN, CDR2 SVGIG (reference sequence). The CDR3 sequence is 13 residues long. The CDR3 protein is CAWSALPNTEAFF. In nucleotides, the CDR3 is TGTGCCTGGAGTGCGCTACCGAACACTGAAGCTTTCTTT.